The rows below give T cell receptor beta chains drawn from one sample of a study of blood T cell repertoires in COVID-19. The assay was immunoSEQ multiplex PCR, and TCRdb's table has in-frame clones only and misses some. The sample includes 200,000 to 250,000 clones, over 75% seen only once; the top ten take about 7%. Source material: PBMCs or T cells enriched from blood (not recorded which). These receptors were taken from a woman aged 40 to 55 with acute COVID-19. CDR3s leave out the opening cysteine and the closing phenylalanine or tryptophan. D genes are given only for firm matches.

V	D	length	CDR3
TRBV6-5	.	10	ASHRQTYEQY
TRBV19	.	11	ASTTDTVRSYT
TRBV3-1/TRBV3-2	.	13	ASSQDHGSDYEQY
TRBV5-1	TRBD1	15	ASSSNPRGGMGEKLF
TRBV5-1	.	12	ASSQTASRTEAF
TRBV10-3	.	11	AISEEGNTEAF
TRBV7-6	.	17	ASSERSLGSGVRKNTIY
TRBV7-9	.	11	ASSQKVETEAF
TRBV4-2	TRBD2	13	ASSQASGSYNEQF
TRBV6-5	TRBD1	12	ASKAGQANQPQH
TRBV19	.	11	AVWGGRGEKLF
TRBV5-4	.	11	ASSLQDTYGYT
TRBV16	TRBD2	12	ASSYLRGVNEQF
TRBV27	.	11	ASSFRFNTEAF
TRBV27	TRBD2	13	ASRGRTSRPYEQY
TRBV5-5	TRBD1	16	ASSRYSGTGAVGNEQF
TRBV6-2/TRBV6-3	TRBD2	12	ASIPRGGRVEQF
TRBV3-1/TRBV3-2	.	14	ASSQDQAGSSYEQY
TRBV19	.	13	ASSISQATNEKLF
TRBV7-9	.	15	ASSLASGANSGNTIY
TRBV4-1	TRBD1	14	ASSQEGTGRNTEAF
TRBV18	.	14	ASSPARAPGANVLT
TRBV30	TRBD2	13	AWSAASGAIDTQY
TRBV28	TRBD2	20	ASSDVLTSGGTLPINTGELF
TRBV18	.	13	ASSAQGVGTDTQY
TRBV5-8	.	11	ASSFSGNNEQY
TRBV30	.	16	AWSVSRQTVPSNYGYT